Listed below are T cell receptor beta chains from one sample, sequenced in a study of vaccination effects on CD4 cells after COVID-19. Their cognate antigens are unknown. Sequencing used immunoSEQ multiplex PCR; TCRdb keeps in-frame clones, though not all of them. This sample yields 60,000 to 75,000 clones, of which around 70% are seen a single time; under 6% belongs to the top ten. The material was CD4+ T cells from PBMCs cultured with HIV peptides, obtained before COVID-19 vaccination. These TCRs come from a human donor who had a prior SARS-CoV-2 infection. Both conserved end residues are part of each CDR3. The D gene is left open where the match is weak. Expanded clones are given a class, and other clones once, few, many or no size at all.

>TRBV6-5|TRBJ2-7|NA|TRBD2
CASSPASGSSYEQYF
TGTGCCAGCAGCCCCGCCAGCGGGAGCTCCTACGAGCAGTACTTC
>TRBV6-6|TRBJ2-1|NA|NA
CASSLMSLTYNEQFF
TGTGCCAGCAGTTTAATGAGCTTAACCTACAATGAGCAGTTCTTC
>TRBV18|TRBJ2-7|once|NA
CASSPPGTYEQYF
TGTGCCAGCTCACCACCGGGTACCTACGAGCAGTACTTC
>TRBV5-4|TRBJ2-2|NA|NA
CASSLSSVFTGELFF
TGTGCCAGCAGCTTGTCAAGTGTTTTCACCGGGGAGCTGTTTTTT
>TRBV7-3|TRBJ2-7|NA|NA
CASSSWSGYEQYF
TGTGCCAGCAGCTCGTGGTCGGGGTACGAGCAGTACTTC
>TRBV9|TRBJ1-1|NA|NA
CASSALSSRGTEAFF
TGTGCCAGCAGCGCCCTCTCTTCGAGGGGCACTGAAGCTTTCTTT
>TRBV2|TRBJ1-5|few|NA
CACAEERRQPQHF
TGTGCCTGCGCCGAAGAGAGGCGTCAGCCCCAGCATTTT
>TRBV10-1|TRBJ1-1|NA|NA
CAGLRHEAFF
TGCGCCGGATTACGACACGAAGCTTTCTTT
>TRBV24-1|TRBJ1-1|NA|TRBD1
CATSDFFRDRDLNTEAFF
TGTGCCACCAGTGATTTTTTCCGGGACAGAGATCTGAACACTGAAGCTTTCTTT
>TRBV19|TRBJ1-1|NA|NA
CASSLAPFRGRNTEAFF
TGTGCCAGTAGTCTAGCCCCTTTTCGGGGGCGGAACACTGAAGCTTTCTTT
>TRBV5-6|TRBJ1-1|NA|TRBD1
CASSMGSTGYHTEAFF
TGTGCCAGCAGCATGGGATCGACAGGGTATCACACTGAAGCTTTCTTT
>TRBV11-2|TRBJ2-5|NA|NA
CASTPIRRQETQYF
TGTGCCAGCACCCCCATCCGTCGCCAAGAGACCCAGTACTTC
>TRBV4-2|TRBJ2-1|NA|TRBD2
CASSQGRDYHNEQFF
TGTGCCAGCAGCCAAGGCCGGGACTACCACAATGAGCAGTTCTTC
>TRBV7-9|TRBJ2-7|few|TRBD1
CASSPTTGSLYF
TGTGCCAGCAGCCCTACGACAGGGAGTCTGTACTTC
>TRBV11-2|TRBJ2-7|once|TRBD2
CASSLVAGERYEQYF
TGTGCCAGCAGCCTGGTCGCGGGGGAACGGTACGAGCAGTACTTC
>TRBV29-1|TRBJ1-2|NA|NA
CSVEVPEGRSYGYTF
TGCAGCGTTGAAGTCCCGGAGGGGAGATCCTATGGCTACACCTTC
>TRBV15|TRBJ2-7|once|NA
CATSRPSLGGEQYF
TGTGCCACCAGCAGACCCTCCTTAGGGGGCGAGCAGTACTTC
>TRBV7-9|TRBJ1-4|NA|NA
CASSLGRGHLNEKLFF
TGTGCCAGCAGCTTAGGTCGGGGTCATCTTAATGAAAAACTGTTTTTT
>TRBV6-6|TRBJ1-2|once|NA
CASSYTSGTYGYTF
TGTGCCAGCAGTTACACCTCCGGGACCTATGGCTACACCTTC
>TRBV24-1|TRBJ2-1|NA|TRBD1
CATSDHDRGSYNEQFF
TGTGCCACCAGTGATCATGACAGGGGATCCTACAATGAGCAGTTCTTC
>TRBV19|TRBJ1-1|NA|NA
CASSMGVETPEAFF
TGTGCCAGTAGTATGGGGGTCGAAACCCCTGAAGCTTTCTTT
>TRBV18|TRBJ2-2|once|NA
CASSPRTEGYTGELFF
TGTGCCAGCTCACCACGGACGGAGGGTTACACCGGGGAGCTGTTTTTT
>TRBV5-1|TRBJ2-7|NA|NA
CASSSVALGEQYF
TGCGCCAGCAGCTCCGTAGCTCTTGGCGAGCAGTACTTC
>TRBV9|TRBJ1-3|NA|NA
CASSGLGLSGNTIYF
TGTGCCAGCAGCGGGCTTGGGCTCTCTGGAAACACCATATATTTT
>TRBV6-1|TRBJ1-5|once|NA
CASSVRGAGEVGQPQHF
TGTGCCAGCAGTGTGAGAGGGGCAGGGGAAGTTGGTCAGCCCCAGCATTTT
>TRBV11-3|TRBJ2-7|NA|NA
CASSLGGAISYEQYF
TGTGCCAGCAGCTTAGGAGGGGCCATCTCGTACGAGCAGTACTTC
>TRBV11-1|TRBJ2-7|few|NA
CASSPGTAFLEQYF
TGTGCCAGCAGCCCCGGGACGGCGTTTTTAGAGCAGTACTTC
>TRBV2|TRBJ2-5|NA|TRBD2
CASSEAPPTSGGAQTQYF
TGTGCCAGCAGTGAAGCGCCACCGACTAGCGGGGGGGCGCAGACCCAGTACTTC
>TRBV15|TRBJ2-7|NA|NA
CATSRTTSLPTIEQYF
TGTGCCACCAGCAGAACCACTAGCCTACCTACTATCGAGCAGTACTTC
>TRBV5-1|TRBJ2-2|once|NA
CASRPSDRGQVTGELFF
TGCGCCAGCAGGCCATCAGACCGGGGTCAGGTTACCGGGGAGCTGTTTTTT
>TRBV6-2/TRBV6-3|TRBJ2-7|NA|NA
CASSYPYEQYF
TGTGCCAGCAGTTACCCCTACGAGCAGTACTTC
>TRBV4-3|TRBJ1-4|NA|TRBD1
CASSQISYRGPRKLFF
TGCGCCAGCAGCCAAATCTCCTACAGGGGTCCTAGAAAACTGTTTTTT
>TRBV3-1/TRBV3-2|TRBJ2-3|NA|TRBD1
CASSQVQGTDTQYF
TGTGCCAGCAGCCAAGTACAGGGGACAGATACGCAGTATTTT
>TRBV27|TRBJ1-1|NA|NA
CASSLQRNTEAFF
TGTGCCAGCAGCCTACAGAGGAACACTGAAGCTTTCTTT
>TRBV6-5|TRBJ1-2|NA|TRBD1
CASSRQGAYGYTF
TGTGCCAGCAGCCGACAGGGGGCCTATGGCTACACCTTC
>TRBV18|TRBJ2-7|NA|TRBD1
CASSLHRGALYEQYF
TGTGCCAGCTCACTCCACAGGGGTGCCCTCTACGAGCAGTACTTC
>TRBV7-9|TRBJ1-4|few|TRBD1
CASSLGNRGNEKLFF
TGTGCCAGCAGCTTAGGGAACAGGGGCAATGAAAAACTGTTTTTT
>TRBV4-2|TRBJ1-6|NA|NA
CASSQAGKGPYNSPLHF
TGTGCCAGCAGCCAAGCGGGGAAGGGTCCCTATAATTCACCCCTCCACTTT
>TRBV11-2|TRBJ1-2|NA|NA
CASSLRVGGINYGYTF
TGTGCCAGCAGCTTAAGGGTGGGGGGGATTAACTATGGCTACACCTTC
>TRBV19|TRBJ2-7|NA|NA
CASGLAGRTYEQYF
TGTGCCAGTGGGTTGGCGGGTCGGACCTACGAGCAGTACTTC
>TRBV2|TRBJ1-6|NA|NA
CASSVNVALNSPLHF
TGTGCCAGCAGCGTTAACGTTGCTCTTAATTCACCCCTCCACTTT
>TRBV23-1|TRBJ2-1|NA|TRBD2
CASSPAGPNYNEQFF
TGCGCCAGCAGTCCAGCGGGACCAAATTACAATGAGCAGTTCTTC
>TRBV21-1|TRBJ1-2|NA|NA
CASSPKARPSNYGYTF
TGTGCCAGCAGCCCAAAAGCCCGGCCAAGCAACTATGGCTACACCTTC
>TRBV14|TRBJ2-1|NA|NA
CASSQATQVVQFF
TGTGCCAGCAGCCAAGCCACCCAGGTGGTGCAGTTCTTC
>TRBV9|TRBJ2-1|NA|NA
CASSPRANYNEQFF
TGTGCCAGCAGCCCCCGGGCCAACTACAATGAGCAGTTCTTC
>TRBV21-1|TRBJ2-2|NA|NA
CASQDSSGSNTGELFF
TGTGCCAGCCAGGATTCGTCGGGGTCGAACACCGGGGAGCTGTTTTTT
>TRBV20-1|TRBJ1-2|NA|NA
CSARARGYTF
TGCAGTGCTAGAGCGAGAGGCTACACCTTC
>TRBV4-3|TRBJ2-5|NA|NA
CASSRRGGETQYF
TGCGCCAGCAGCCGGAGGGGGGGGGAGACCCAGTACTTC
>TRBV7-2|TRBJ2-5|NA|NA
CASSSGPHQETQYF
TGTGCCAGCAGCTCGGGACCCCACCAAGAGACCCAGTACTTC
>TRBV27|TRBJ1-6|few|NA
CASRPTNRDTSPLHF
TGTGCCAGCCGTCCAACCAACAGGGATACTTCACCCCTCCACTTT
>TRBV5-4|TRBJ1-6|few|NA
CASSLKGTSYNSPLHF
TGTGCCAGCAGCTTGAAGGGTACCTCCTATAATTCACCCCTCCACTTT
>TRBV4-3|TRBJ2-3|few|NA
CASSQDPRGTDTQYF
TGCGCCAGCAGCCAAGATCCTAGAGGCACAGATACGCAGTATTTT
>TRBV7-3|TRBJ2-5|NA|NA
CASSLLGQIQETQYF
TGTGCCAGCAGCTTACTGGGACAAATCCAAGAGACCCAGTACTTC
>TRBV18|TRBJ2-3|NA|NA
CASSPDRTDTQYF
TGTGCCAGCTCACCAGATAGGACAGATACGCAGTATTTT